These 31 T cell receptor beta chains were sequenced from one sample in a study of blood T cell repertoires in COVID-19. Measured with immunoSEQ multiplex PCR; TCRdb has only the in-frame clones, and not every one. The table has under 150,000 clones, 84% seen once. The sequenced sample consisted of peripheral blood. These receptors were obtained from a woman aged 80 or older in a cohort sampled during active or convalescent COVID-19.

The genes are TRBV4-1 and TRBJ1-2; a possible D gene is TRBD1 (6 bases). The CDR3 is made up of 15 amino acids. Germline V CDR1 and CDR2: MGHRA, YSYEKL. The germline V and J ends were trimmed by 5 bases and 8 bases, with 21 bases remaining between them. The CDR3 here is CASSLMHGTTIGYTF. CDR3 DNA: TGCGCCAGCAGCTTAATGCACGGGACAACGATCGGCTACACCTTC.

The chain combines TRBV6-2 or TRBV6-3 with TRBJ1-2, with 9 bases aligning to TRBD1. There are 13 residues in the CDR3. V gave up 5 bases and J gave up 2 bases; unmatched junction bases: 0. Germline V gene data show CDR1 as MNHEY and CDR2 as SVGEGT. The CDR3 sequence is CASSTGGNYGYTF. The CDR3 coding sequence is TGTGCCAGCAGTACAGGGGGCAACTATGGCTACACCTTC.

The J gene is TRBJ2-3, the V gene TRBV18; perhaps TRBD1 as D (6 bases). Trimming stripped 3 bases from V and 5 bases from J, with 9 bases between. Germline-derived CDR1 and CDR2 are KGHSH and LQKENI. This CDR3 has 13 amino acids. CDR3 bases: TGTGCCAGCTCACCCCAGGGGTTAGATACGCAGTATTTT. It encodes CASSPQGLDTQYF.

DNA for the CDR3: TGCAGCGTTGGGGACATTGAAGCTTTCTTT. This sequence encodes CSVGDIEAFF. The rearrangement joins TRBV29-1 to TRBJ1-1; perhaps TRBD1 as D (6 bases). V lost 4 bases, J lost 7 bases, and 7 bases lay in between. Germline CDR1 reads SQVTM; CDR2 reads ANQGSEA. The CDR3 contains 10 residues.

This clone was detected only a few times. The CDR3 DNA sequence: TGCGCCAGCAGCTCCGGGACAGCCAACACTGAAGCTTTCTTT. Translation gives CASSSGTANTEAFF. The chain is built from TRBV5-1 and TRBJ1-1; 7 bases are a match to TRBD1. Germline V gene lookup returns CDR1 SGHRS and CDR2 YFSETQ. The CDR3 covers 14 residues. The V segment lost 3 bases and the J segment 2 bases; nucleotides outside the gene matches: 4.

This chain joins TRBV19 and TRBJ2-2; TRBD2 aligns across 7 bases. The CDR3 is made up of 16 amino acids. CDR1 is LNHDA, CDR2 SQIVND, per germline (reference sequence). V was clipped by 6 bases and J by 6 bases; unmatched bases: 13. The CDR3 is CASRQTGGYRAGELFF. The CDR3, as DNA: TGTGCCAGTAGGCAAACGGGGGGTTACCGCGCCGGGGAGCTGTTTTTT.

V is TRBV9 and J is TRBJ1-2, with D perhaps TRBD1 (5 bases). V was shortened by 2 bases and J by 1 base, with 12 bases between the two germline ends. This CDR3 region has 15 residues. Germline loops: CDR1 SGDLS, CDR2 YYNGEE. This chain's CDR3 is CASSVGVGLNYGYTF. In DNA, the CDR3 is TGTGCCAGCAGCGTTGGGGTGGGGCTTAACTATGGCTACACCTTC. The complete variable domain, with remaining parts taken from reference TRBV9 and TRBJ1-2, reads DSGVTQTPKHLITATGQRVTLRCSPRSGDLSVYWYQQSLDQGLQFLIQYYNGEERAKGNILERFSAQQFPDLHSELNLSSLELGDSALYFCASSVGVGLNYGYTFGSGTRLTVV.

This chain links TRBV28 with TRBJ1-5, with a possible D match to TRBD1 (6 bases). In germline, CDR1 is MDHEN, CDR2 SYDVKM. The CDR3 covers 12 residues. The CDR3 nucleotides read TGTACTGTTCAGGGGACGAATCAGCCCCAGCATTTT. Its translation: CTVQGTNQPQHF.

This sequence joins TRBV12-3 or TRBV12-4 and TRBJ2-5; D is unclear. This CDR3 has 13 residues. Trimming took off 4 bases at V and 0 bases at J, with 6 bases between the two ends. CDR3 loop: CASSSQNQETQYF. The CDR3 DNA reads as TGTGCCAGCAGTTCACAGAACCAAGAGACCCAGTACTTC.

Notes on this clone: The junction shows a germline mismatch at one end, possibly a read error. V gene TRBV7-7 combines with J gene TRBJ2-5; 9 bases fit TRBD2. The CDR3 extends over 14 amino acids. Germline V gene sequence: CDR1 SSHAT, CDR2 FNYEAQ (reference sequence). The CDR3 nucleotides read TGTGCTAGCAGCTTGCGGGGGGGCAGGGAGACCCAGTACTTC. Amino acid sequence: CASSLRGGRETQYF.

V and J are TRBV27 and TRBJ1-3; D gene uncertain. Germline CDR1 and CDR2: MNHEY and SMNVEV (reference sequence). V was cut by 3 bases and J by 4 bases, with 7 bases left in between. This CDR3 contains 13 residues. This chain's CDR3 is CASSFLFGNTIYF. The CDR3 coding sequence is TGTGCCAGCAGTTTCCTATTCGGAAACACCATATATTTT.

The chain carries TRBV5-5 and TRBJ1-2; 8 bases align to TRBD1. This CDR3 contains 14 residues. Per the germline V gene, CDR1 is SGHKS and CDR2 is YYEKEE (reference sequence). V lost 4 bases, J lost 3 bases, and 5 bases stayed unmatched. In DNA form, the CDR3 reads TGTGCCAGCAGCCGGACAGGGCCGTACTATGGCTACACCTTC. Translating it yields CASSRTGPYYGYTF.

This chain links TRBV9 with TRBJ1-6; tentatively, D is TRBD1 (5 bases). The CDR3 is 13 residues long. Trimming took 3 bases from V and 5 from J, leaving 6 bases between them. The germline V gene has CDR1 SGDLS and CDR2 YYNGEE. CDR3 coding DNA: TGTGCCAGCAGCGGGGGGGATAATTCACCCCTCCACTTT. It is translated as CASSGGDNSPLHF.

The rearrangement uses TRBV2 and TRBJ1-5, with 8 bases that match TRBD1. The V gene's germline CDR1 is SNHLY and CDR2 FYNNEI. The CDR3 covers 17 residues. Trimming took 1 base from V and 2 from J; bases not matched to a gene: 7. The CDR3 DNA is TGTGCCAGCAGTGAAGGCCCAGGGGGCGGAGGCAATCAGCCCCAGCATTTT. It specifies CASSEGPGGGGNQPQHF.

This chain links TRBV6-5 with TRBJ2-2; the D gene is possibly TRBD2 (5 bases). V lost 0 bases, J lost 4 bases, and 12 bases lay in between. The CDR3 spans 16 residues. Looked up from germline, CDR1 is MNHEY and CDR2 is SVGAGI. The chain's CDR3 is CASSYSRWGVTGELFF. Here the CDR3 DNA reads TGTGCCAGCAGTTACTCGAGGTGGGGAGTCACCGGGGAGCTGTTTTTT.

The sample holds one count of this clone. The chain carries TRBV27 and TRBJ2-2, with D possibly TRBD2 on 5 matching bases. The V gene's germline CDR1 is MNHEY and CDR2 SMNVEV (reference sequence). There are 14 residues in the CDR3. V lost 8 bases and J 3 bases, leaving 13 bases between the germline ends. The CDR3, as DNA: TGTGCCAGCCGCCGGGGTCAAGACACCGGGGAGCTGTTTTTT. This translates into CASRRGQDTGELFF.

This rearrangement joins TRBV14 to TRBJ2-3; D is uncertain. The germline gives CDR1 SGHDN, CDR2 FVKESK. The CDR3 contains 14 residues. The V end was cut by 2 bases, the J end by 0 bases, with 6 bases between. CDR3 amino acids: CASSQSFSTDTQYF. In DNA, the CDR3 is TGTGCCAGCAGCCAATCCTTTAGCACAGATACGCAGTATTTT.

The chain carries TRBV11-3 and TRBJ1-1; 7 nucleotides match TRBD1. V dropped 5 bases and J dropped 1; count of bases not matched to a gene: 1. The CDR3 runs to 13 residues. In germline, CDR1 is SGHNT, CDR2 YENEEA. The CDR3 nucleotides read TGTGCCAGCAGCCGACAGGGGAACACTGAAGCTTTCTTT. Amino acids: CASSRQGNTEAFF.

The chain links TRBV2 to TRBJ2-3, with D tentatively TRBD2 (5 bases). Per the germline V gene, CDR1 is SNHLY and CDR2 is FYNNEI. Trimming pared 3 bases from V and 4 bases from J, leaving 14 bases between. This CDR3 is built from 15 residues. The CDR3 nucleotides read TGTGCCAGCAGTGATGCGAGGGCGCGGGCAGATACGCAGTATTTT. This gives the protein CASSDARARADTQYF.

The chain links TRBV25-1 to TRBJ1-1; 9 nucleotides line up with TRBD1. CDR1 MGHDK and CDR2 SYGVNS come from the germline V gene. J was trimmed by 2 bases and V by 2 bases; bases with no gene match: 12. CDR3 length equals 18 residues. This chain's CDR3 is CASSEVRPGQGKNTEAFF. Here the CDR3 DNA reads TGTGCCAGCAGTGAAGTGCGTCCGGGACAGGGAAAAAACACTGAAGCTTTCTTT.

The chain has TRBV18 and TRBJ2-5; D is unclear. V lost 2 bases and J 5 bases, leaving 6 bases between the germline ends. Germline CDR1 KGHSH, CDR2 LQKENI. CDR3 length: 12 amino acids. CDR3 residues: CASSPLAETQYF. The CDR3 coding sequence is TGTGCCAGCTCACCATTGGCTGAGACCCAGTACTTC.

This chain uses TRBV6-2 or TRBV6-3 with TRBJ2-1; 9 nucleotides line up with TRBD2. CDR3 length equals 17 residues. CDR1 and CDR2 (germline): MNHEY, SVGEGT. Losses at the gene ends were 0 bases for V and 4 bases for J; bases not matched to a gene: 7. CDR3 DNA: TGTGCCAGCAGTTACTCGCCCCCTAGCGGGGTTTACAATGAGCAGTTCTTC. Translating gives CASSYSPPSGVYNEQFF.

The chain has TRBV6-5 and TRBJ1-5; D is possibly TRBD1 (5 bases). CDR1 is MNHEY and CDR2 is SVGAGI in the germline V gene. CDR3 length equals 13 residues. Trimming cost V 6 bases and J 5 bases, with 11 bases left between them. The CDR3 DNA reads as TGTGCCAGCAGCCGTGGGACTGATCAGCCCCAGCATTTT. This translates into CASSRGTDQPQHF.

This clone was recorded a few times. V usage is TRBV3-1 (or the pseudogene TRBV3-2) and J usage is TRBJ1-1, with unresolved D. V lost 2 bases and J lost 4, with 11 bases in between. CDR1 LGHDT and CDR2 YNNKEL come from the germline V gene (reference sequence). CDR3 length: 14 amino acids. The CDR3 spells CASSQLAEGTEAFF. The DNA for the CDR3 is TGTGCCAGCAGCCAATTGGCGGAGGGCACTGAAGCTTTCTTT.

This CDR3 reads CASSGRDRVGNTQYF. The CDR3 DNA is TGTGCCAGCAGCGGCCGGGACAGGGTGGGTAATACGCAGTATTTT. The rearrangement links TRBV9 to TRBJ2-3; the match to TRBD1 covers 9 bases. The germline CDR1 and CDR2 sequences are SGDLS and YYNGEE. J lost 7 bases, V lost 3 bases, and 9 bases had no gene match. The CDR3 totals 15 residues.

The V and J genes are TRBV9 and TRBJ1-1, with a weak D call TRBD1 (5 bases). The germline V and J ends were trimmed by 7 bases and 4 bases, with 8 bases remaining between them. This CDR3 comprises 11 residues. The germline V gene encodes CDR1 SGDLS and CDR2 YYNGEE. CDR3 in DNA: TGTGCCAGCGGTAGGGGCACTGAAGCTTTCTTT. Amino acids: CASGRGTEAFF. The variable domain in full, with the rest retrieved from reference TRBV9 and TRBJ1-1, is DSGVTQTPKHLITATGQRVTLRCSPRSGDLSVYWYQQSLDQGLQFLIQYYNGEERAKGNILERFSAQQFPDLHSELNLSSLELGDSALYFCASGRGTEAFFGQGTRLTVV.

J is TRBJ1-6 and V is TRBV10-3; TRBD1 aligns across 8 bases. CDR3 length: 11 residues. Germline V gene data show CDR1 as ENHRY and CDR2 as SYGVKD. Trimming at V came to 5 bases and at J to 18 bases, leaving 6 bases not matched to a gene. CDR3 sequence: CAISSDREAHF. CDR3 bases: TGTGCCATCAGTTCGGACAGGGAGGCCCACTTT.

This clone was counted only a few times. The V gene is TRBV7-2, the J gene TRBJ2-1, with 12 bases lining up with TRBD2. CDR1 SGHTA and CDR2 FQGNSA come from the germline V gene. CDR3 size: 18 residues. V was pared by 5 bases and J by 1 base, with 9 bases of the junction left unmatched. CDR3 DNA sequence: TGTGCCAGCAGCCTGACTAGCGGGGGCCCTTATTCCTACAATGAGCAGTTCTTC. It yields the protein CASSLTSGGPYSYNEQFF.

J is TRBJ2-3 and V is TRBV5-1; 9 bases agree with TRBD1. J lost 2 bases, V lost 2 bases, and 3 bases had no gene match. Germline-derived CDR1 and CDR2 are SGHRS and YFSETQ. The CDR3 has 15 residues. CDR3 in DNA: TGCGCCAGCAGCTTTGGGGACAGGGACACAGATACGCAGTATTTT. Translation gives CASSFGDRDTDTQYF.

The chain couples TRBV6-2 or TRBV6-3 to TRBJ2-2; 7 bases are shared with TRBD1. V dropped 6 bases and J dropped 4; count of bases not matched to a gene: 8. This CDR3 contains 15 residues. Germline lookup yields CDR1 MNHEY and CDR2 SVGEGT. In DNA, the CDR3 is TGTGCCAGCAGCCGTACAGGGGTTGGCACCGGGGAGCTGTTTTTT. This encodes CASSRTGVGTGELFF.

The CDR3 coding sequence is TGTGCCAGCAGCCGCCCCGGGACTAGCGGGGGGATAAAGACCCAGTACTTC. This translates into CASSRPGTSGGIKTQYF. This chain links TRBV3-1 (or the pseudogene TRBV3-2) with TRBJ2-5; 15 bases are shared with TRBD2. Trimming cost V 4 bases and J 6 bases; bases outside gene matches: 9. The CDR3 runs to 17 residues. The V gene's germline CDR1 is LGHDT and CDR2 YNNKEL (reference sequence).